One and the same sample provided the 32 T cell receptor beta chains below, sequenced in a study of CD8 T cells in ankylosing spondylitis. TCRdb re-derived calls from the 5' RACE reads in MiXCR, one entry per CDR3 protein. Of 200,000 to 250,000 distinct CDR3 sequences listed, roughly a tenth were seen once; the top ten hold 21%. Sequenced material: blood, either unsorted or a sorted T cell fraction (not recorded which). These receptors all come from a male donor with ankylosing spondylitis or in good health (not recorded which).

This clonotype showed up just a few times. The gene calls are TRBV9 and TRBJ2-3, with 14 bases matching TRBD2. The length of the CDR3 is 18 residues. Trimming at V came to 0 bases and at J to 5 bases, leaving 8 bases not matched to a gene. Germline V gene data show CDR1 as SGDLS and CDR2 as YYNGEE. This CDR3 is CASSVDPGLAGARDTQYF. CDR3 DNA sequence: TGTGCCAGCAGCGTAGACCCGGGACTAGCGGGGGCCAGAGATACGCAGTATTTT.

This sequence joins TRBV5-1 and TRBJ1-1; 9 bases are shared with TRBD1. The CDR3 spans 13 residues. From germline, CDR1 is SGHRS and CDR2 YFSETQ. After removal of 4 bases from V and 10 bases from J, the junction contained 8 bases not matched to a gene. For the CDR3, the DNA is TGCGCCAGCAGCCCGGCGGGACAGGGCGGAGCTTTCTTT. Translated, it gives CASSPAGQGGAFF.

This clonotype was detected many times. This CDR3 reads CSVGRIEDEQYF. In DNA form, the CDR3 reads TGCAGCGTTGGACGGATTGAAGACGAGCAGTACTTC. The chain employs TRBV29-1 and TRBJ2-7; the D is unclear. The length of the CDR3 is 12 residues. V was pared by 4 bases and J by 5 bases, with 12 bases between. Looked up from germline, CDR1 is SQVTM and CDR2 is ANQGSEA.

This clonotype has ten or more counts. The CDR3 nucleotides read TGTGCCAGCAGCCCGAGATCCATAGGACTAGGAAGAGATACGCAGTATTTT. It yields the protein CASSPRSIGLGRDTQYF. The chain recombines TRBV7-9 with TRBJ2-3; 7 positions match TRBD2. The CDR3 runs to 17 residues. Germline V gene lookup returns CDR1 SEHNR and CDR2 FQNEAQ (reference sequence). V was pared by 5 bases and J by 5 bases, with 16 bases of the junction left unmatched. The whole variable domain, remainder taken from reference TRBV7-9 and TRBJ2-3, is DTGVSQNPRHKITKRGQNVTFRCDPISEHNRLYWYRQTLGQGPEFLTYFQNEAQLEKSRLLSDRFSAERPKGSFSTLEIQRTEQGDSAMYLCASSPRSIGLGRDTQYFGPGTRLTVL.

Ten or more counts support this clonotype. The V gene is TRBV9, the J gene TRBJ2-1; TRBD1 agrees at 8 bases. This CDR3 has 15 amino acids. V shed 5 bases and J 1 base; nucleotides not matched to a gene: 5. In germline, CDR1 is SGDLS, CDR2 YYNGEE. CDR3 in amino acids: CASRSGQGSYNEQFF. Here the CDR3 DNA reads TGTGCCAGCAGGAGCGGACAGGGATCCTACAATGAGCAGTTCTTC.

This clonotype was counted at least ten times. This chain joins TRBV3-1 and TRBJ1-1; no clear D. Germline V gene sequence: CDR1 LGHDT, CDR2 YNNKEL (reference sequence). The CDR3 loop spans 15 amino acids. Trimming removed 1 base at V and 0 bases at J, with 9 bases between. Written as DNA, the CDR3 is TGTGCCAGCAGCCAAGGGACGGTGATGAACACTGAAGCTTTCTTT. Translated, it gives CASSQGTVMNTEAFF. The full variable domain, rest sourced from reference TRBV3-1 and TRBJ1-1, is DTAVSQTPKYLVTQMGNDKSIKCEQNLGHDTMYWYKQDSKKFLKIMFSYNNKELIINETVPNRFSPKSPDKAHLNLHINSLELGDSAVYFCASSQGTVMNTEAFFGQGTRLTVV.

This clonotype was observed many times. V is TRBV12-3 or TRBV12-4 and J is TRBJ1-3; weak D call: TRBD1 (5 bases). This CDR3 contains 16 residues. V was shortened by 4 bases and J by 0 bases, with 13 bases between the two germline ends. CDR3 coding DNA: TGTGCCAGCAGTTCGGTCCCGGGGACCTCTGGAAACACCATATATTTT. This sequence encodes CASSSVPGTSGNTIYF.

A remark on this clonotype: The DNA is omitted, as the CDR3 cannot be located on it reliably, and the CDR3 follows TCRdb's listing. The rearrangement links TRBV28 to TRBJ2-7; the DNA was not used to check the table's D call, TRBD1. The CDR3 is 16 residues long, ends included. Germline V CDR1 and CDR2: MDHEN, SYDVKM. The CDR3 is CASSLVFGQGAYEHYF.

This clonotype was seen repeatedly, ten times or more. This sequence joins TRBV5-1 and TRBJ2-7; D is perhaps TRBD2 (6 bases). The CDR3 runs to 13 residues. Trimming took 6 bases from V and 1 from J, leaving 11 bases between them. The germline V gene has CDR1 SGHRS and CDR2 YFSETQ. The CDR3 bases are TGCGCCAGCAAGGAGGGAAGGTCCTACGAGCAGTACTTC. Translating it yields CASKEGRSYEQYF.

The V call is TRBV6-1, the J call TRBJ2-1; TRBD1 aligns across 8 bases. The J segment lost 2 bases and the V segment lost 3 bases, leaving 9 bases of the junction unmatched. Germline assignment: CDR1 MNHNS and CDR2 SASEGT. The CDR3 spans 17 residues. The CDR3 nucleotides are TGTGCCAGCAGTGAGGCAGGGGGCGCGAGGACCTACAATGAGCAGTTCTTC. Translated: CASSEAGGARTYNEQFF.

The chain combines TRBV20-1 with TRBJ2-1, with TRBD2 matching 12 bases. V shed 6 bases and J 4 bases; nucleotides not matched to a gene: 7. This CDR3 region has 15 residues. In germline, CDR1 is DFQATT, CDR2 SNEGSKA (reference sequence). The CDR3 region is CSAILAGGAYNEQFF. The CDR3 DNA follows: TGCAGTGCGATACTAGCGGGGGGCGCTTACAATGAGCAGTTCTTC.

As to this clonotype: At one boundary the junction diverges from the germline segment, which might be a read error. This chain uses TRBV7-7 with TRBJ2-3; TRBD1 aligns across 7 bases. CDR3 length equals 15 residues. From germline, CDR1 is SSHAT and CDR2 FNYEAQ (reference sequence). The CDR3 nucleotides are TGTGCTAGCAGCCCCACAGGGGTGGGTACAGATACGCAGTATTTT. It translates to CASSPTGVGTDTQYF.

Worth noting for this clonotype: This clone may be a read error of a much larger clone one base away. This rearrangement joins TRBV7-9 to TRBJ2-7; tentatively, D is TRBD2 (5 bases). CDR3 size: 14 residues. Germline V lookup: CDR1 SEHNR, CDR2 FQNEAQ (reference sequence). The CDR3 DNA follows: TGTGCCAGCAGCTTACTGGCGGGCTCCTACGAGCAGCACTTC. This gives the protein CASSLLAGSYEQHF.

This clonotype was seen ten or more times. The rearrangement links TRBV3-1 to TRBJ2-7; TRBD1 matches at 8 bases. Germline CDR1 and CDR2: LGHDT and YNNKEL (reference sequence). After removal of 8 bases from V and 4 bases from J, the junction contained 10 bases not matched to a gene. The CDR3 extends over 14 amino acids. The CDR3 reads CASGRTGLLYEQYF. The CDR3 DNA reads as TGTGCCAGCGGCAGGACAGGGCTTCTTTACGAGCAGTACTTC.

The gene calls are TRBV15 and TRBJ1-5; D is uncertain. V gave up 0 bases and J gave up 6 bases, with 9 bases separating them. Germline lookup yields CDR1 LNHNV and CDR2 YYDKDF (reference sequence). This CDR3 comprises 14 residues. The CDR3 region has the DNA TGTGCCACCAGCAGAGAATTGACGGGTCAGCCCCAGCATTTT. It translates to CATSRELTGQPQHF. Combining the CDR3 with reference TRBV15 and TRBJ1-5 gives the whole variable domain DAMVIQNPRYQVTQFGKPVTLSCSQTLNHNVMYWYQQKSSQAPKLLFHYYDKDFNNEADTPDNFQSRRPNTSFCFLDIRSPGLGDTAMYLCATSRELTGQPQHFGDGTRLSIL.

This clonotype was seen more than once but under ten times. V usage is TRBV20-1 and J usage is TRBJ2-1; 8 bases match TRBD2. The CDR3 contains 15 residues. The trim removed 3 bases at V and 10 bases at J, leaving 14 bases unmatched. Germline-derived CDR1 and CDR2 are DFQATT and SNEGSKA (reference sequence). The CDR3 DNA sequence: TGCAGTGCTAGTAACCAGCGGGGGTCACTAAGGGAGCAGTTCTTC. As protein: CSASNQRGSLREQFF.

This clonotype was detected many times. V and J are TRBV5-1 and TRBJ2-3, with D possibly TRBD2 on 7 matching bases. Per the germline V gene, CDR1 is SGHRS and CDR2 is YFSETQ. This CDR3 has 13 residues. V was cut by 0 bases and J by 11 bases, with 13 bases left in between. CDR3 coding DNA: TGCGCCAGCAGCTTGGACAGGGACTACGGGCAGTATTTT. The encoded protein is CASSLDRDYGQYF.

The chain joins TRBV7-2 to TRBJ1-2; D perhaps matches TRBD1 (5 bases). Germline loops: CDR1 SGHTA, CDR2 FQGNSA. V gave up 5 bases and J gave up 12 bases, with 19 bases separating them. The CDR3 runs 13 residues. CDR3 protein: CASSVSGTEGDTF. CDR3 DNA: TGTGCCAGCAGCGTCTCCGGGACGGAAGGCGACACCTTC.

This chain links TRBV7-8 with TRBJ2-7; no clear D gene. CDR1 is SGHVS, CDR2 FQNEAQ, per germline. There are 14 residues in the CDR3. Trimming left V 0 bases short and J 3 bases short, with 9 bases between. The CDR3 DNA reads TGTGCCAGCAGCTTAGCAGAGGCCGGCTACGAGCAGTACTTC. Translated, it gives CASSLAEAGYEQYF.

With respect to this clonotype: Given a much more abundant clone one base away, this may be a read error. V usage is TRBV19 and J usage is TRBJ1-5, with a possible D match to TRBD1 (6 bases). The assigned J gene may be wrong: the sequence end matches TRBJ2-3 better. Germline loops: CDR1 LNHDA, CDR2 SQIVND (reference sequence). This CDR3 has 15 residues. The CDR3 coding sequence is TGTGCCAGTCGGGTTGTACCACAGGGTATAGAGCCCCAGTATTTT. Translated, it gives CASRVVPQGIEPQYF.

This clonotype showed up just a few times. The chain links TRBV5-1 to TRBJ2-1, with 9 bases identical to TRBD2. This CDR3 contains 15 residues. Germline lookup yields CDR1 SGHRS and CDR2 YFSETQ. J lost 5 bases, V lost 2 bases, and 5 bases had no gene match. The CDR3 is CASSFGGGVDNEQFF. The DNA of the CDR3 is TGCGCCAGCAGCTTTGGCGGGGGGGTTGACAATGAGCAGTTCTTC.

This clonotype appeared many times. V usage is TRBV11-2 and J usage is TRBJ2-1; unclear D gene. The germline CDR1 and CDR2 sequences are SGHAT and FQNNGV. This CDR3 region has 16 residues. Trimming took off 0 bases at V and 0 bases at J, with 9 bases between the two ends. The CDR3 is CASSLDIGVSYNEQFF. Written as DNA, the CDR3 is TGTGCCAGCAGCTTAGATATTGGGGTCTCCTACAATGAGCAGTTCTTC.

The chain carries TRBV3-1 and TRBJ2-1; 9 bases are a match to TRBD1. Unmatched junction bases numbered 4, after V lost 3 bases and J lost 7 bases. There are 14 residues in the CDR3. Germline loops: CDR1 LGHDT, CDR2 YNNKEL (reference sequence). The DNA for the CDR3 is TGTGCCAGCAGCCACCTCGACAGGGGGAATGAGCAGTTCTTC. Encoded protein: CASSHLDRGNEQFF.

This clonotype was recorded many times. CDR3 sequence reads: CASSRYGTLNTEAFF. CDR3 nucleotide sequence: TGTGCCAGCAGTCGATACGGGACTCTGAACACTGAAGCTTTCTTT. The chain combines TRBV28 with TRBJ1-1; possibly TRBD1 for D (5 bases). Trimming took off 5 bases at V and 0 bases at J, with 13 bases between the two ends. The CDR3 sequence is 15 residues long. Per germline, CDR1 MDHEN and CDR2 SYDVKM.

This clonotype has only a few counts. The V gene is TRBV7-9, the J gene TRBJ2-7; possibly TRBD1 or TRBD2 for D (6 bases each). Trimming stripped 2 bases from V and 7 bases from J, with 15 bases between. Germline V CDR1 and CDR2: SEHNR, FQNEAQ (reference sequence). The CDR3 length is 14 residues. CDR3 coding DNA: TGTGCCAGCAGCTTAACGGGGGCCTCGGGGGAGCAGTACTTC. This codes for CASSLTGASGEQYF.

This clonotype was seen repeatedly, ten times or more. V and J are TRBV12-3 or TRBV12-4 and TRBJ1-5; D is possibly TRBD1 (6 bases). V was clipped by 6 bases and J by 1 base, with 13 bases between them. The CDR3 sequence is 15 residues long. This CDR3 is CASSPRGVSNQPQHF. In DNA form, the CDR3 reads TGTGCCAGCAGCCCAAGGGGGGTCAGCAATCAGCCCCAGCATTTT.

The J gene is TRBJ1-5, the V gene TRBV7-8, with no clear D. The ends were cut back, 2 bases at V and 4 bases at J, with 12 bases in the middle. CDR1 is SGHVS and CDR2 is FQNEAQ in the germline V gene. CDR3 length: 15 amino acids. CDR3 sequence: CASSLFGSRNQPQHF. CDR3 DNA sequence: TGTGCCAGCAGCTTATTCGGGTCCAGGAATCAGCCCCAGCATTTT.

This clonotype was counted many times. The chain employs TRBV28 and TRBJ2-7; possibly TRBD1 for D (5 bases). The germline V gene encodes CDR1 MDHEN and CDR2 SYDVKM. The CDR3 covers 16 residues. V was shortened by 4 bases and J by 0 bases, with 16 bases between the two germline ends. CDR3 region: CASSSPRRGSSYEQYF. The CDR3 DNA reads as TGTGCCAGCAGTTCCCCTCGAAGGGGTTCCTCCTACGAGCAGTACTTC.

In its sample, this clonotype was seen a few times. V usage is TRBV2 and J usage is TRBJ1-5; D uncertain. The V end lost 9 bases, the J end lost 1 base, and 10 bases lay between the germline ends. The CDR3 covers 13 residues. CDR1 and CDR2 from the germline V gene are SNHLY and FYNNEI. The CDR3 DNA reads as TGTGCCAGTCAAATGGACAGCAATCAGCCCCAGCATTTT. Translating gives CASQMDSNQPQHF. The variable domain in full, with the rest retrieved from reference TRBV2 and TRBJ1-5, is EPEVTQTPSHQVTQMGQEVILRCVPISNHLYFYWYRQILGQKVEFLVSFYNNEISEKSEIFDDQFSVERPDGSNFTLKIRSTKLEDSAMYFCASQMDSNQPQHFGDGTRLSIL.

This clonotype was seen many times. The J gene is TRBJ2-7, the V gene TRBV20-1, with TRBD2 identical over 15 bases. This CDR3 has 15 residues. The V segment lost 2 bases and the J segment 4 bases; nucleotides outside the gene matches: 3. Germline CDR1 reads DFQATT; CDR2 reads SNEGSKA (reference sequence). The CDR3 DNA sequence: TGCAGTGCTAGATCGGGACTAGCGGGGGGTTACGAGCAGTACTTC. Amino acids: CSARSGLAGGYEQYF.

Regarding this clonotype: A read error may explain this, as a much larger clone is one base away. The chain couples TRBV5-1 to TRBJ1-2; D may be TRBD1 (6 bases). This CDR3 contains 14 residues. Germline values: CDR1 SGHRS, CDR2 YFSETQ. CDR3 sequence: CASSLDSARYGYPF. CDR3 bases: TGCGCCAGCAGCCTGGACAGCGCTCGTTATGGCTACCCCTTC. The complete variable domain, with remaining parts taken from reference TRBV5-1 and TRBJ1-2, reads KAGVTQTPRYLIKTRGQQVTLSCSPISGHRSVSWYQQTPGQGLQFLFEYFSETQRNKGNFPGRFSGRQFSNSRSEMNVSTLELGDSALYLCASSLDSARYGYPFGSGTRLTVV.

Many counts were recorded for this clonotype. The J gene is TRBJ2-6, the V gene TRBV28, with TRBD1 matching over 8 bases. The CDR3 extends over 19 amino acids. Germline lookup yields CDR1 MDHEN and CDR2 SYDVKM. Trimming at V came to 5 bases and at J to 2 bases, leaving 14 bases not matched to a gene. The CDR3 sequence is CASSTAGGQGFTGANVLTF. The CDR3 region has the DNA TGTGCCAGCAGTACCGCCGGAGGACAGGGTTTCACTGGGGCCAACGTCCTGACTTTC.